This T cell receptor (beta chain) was observed in a study of blood T cells in healthy people across ages. For the second PCR, which ran for about 6 to 11 cycles, a sample-barcoded 5' primer and a J-beta primer mix were used. TCRdb passed the 5' RACE reads through MiXCR, listing each CDR3 protein once. This sample carries around 1,000,000 distinct CDR3 sequences, under 30% of them seen once, and the ten largest clones take 0.65% to 0.95%. This same sample was also taken into another study, of T cells of mothers and their children. That report adds: Each donor was one of three healthy Caucasian mothers or one of their six children. The yield was over 8.5 million TCR beta CDR3 reads from each mother and 2.5 million to 3 million from each child.

Sequencing was performed on blood. This TCR was sampled from a girl under 10 years old in good health.

The CDR3 DNA reads TGTGCCAGCAGTCCCATAGCGGGAGATGGGTACGAGCAGTACTTC. It yields the protein CASSPIAGDGYEQYF. V gene TRBV7-6 combines with J gene TRBJ2-5, with 9 bases identical to TRBD2. The J call is doubtful: the DNA matches TRBJ2-7 better. Germline CDR1 SGHVS, CDR2 FNYEAQ. This CDR3 region has 15 residues.